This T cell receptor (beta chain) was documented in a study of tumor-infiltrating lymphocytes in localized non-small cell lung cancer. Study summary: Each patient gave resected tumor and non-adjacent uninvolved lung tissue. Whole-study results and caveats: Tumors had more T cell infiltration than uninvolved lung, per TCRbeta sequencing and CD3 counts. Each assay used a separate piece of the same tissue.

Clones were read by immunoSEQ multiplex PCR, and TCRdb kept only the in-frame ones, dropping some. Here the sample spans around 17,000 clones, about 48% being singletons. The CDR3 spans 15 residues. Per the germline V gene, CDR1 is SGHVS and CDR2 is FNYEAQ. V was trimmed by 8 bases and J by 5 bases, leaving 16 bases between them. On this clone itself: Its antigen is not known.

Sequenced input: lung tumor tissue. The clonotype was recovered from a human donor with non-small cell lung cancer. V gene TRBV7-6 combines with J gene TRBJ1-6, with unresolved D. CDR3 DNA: TGTGCCAGCTCCGCTGAGGAACACCATAATTCACCCCTCCACTTT. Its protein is CASSAEEHHNSPLHF.